This T cell receptor beta chain derives from a study of T cells in Graves' hyperthyroidism and ophthalmopathy. The CDR3 has 15 residues. Trimming removed 8 bases from V and 2 bases from J, with 18 bases in between. Germline V CDR1 and CDR2: WNHNN, SYGVQD (reference sequence). The investigators amplified TCR beta CDR3 regions from RNA transcripts. An initial round of RT-PCR targeting the TCR CDR3 relied on the HTBI primer set. One entry per CDR3 protein, called by TCRdb with MiXCR from the multiplex PCR reads. The profile covers roughly 580,000 distinct CDR3 sequences, with approximately 13% appearing a single time and 4.5% to 6% taken by the ten largest. General observations from the study: Among clonotypes expanded in thyroid above 0.001, most were also found in blood.

Comments on this clonotype: Antigen: not known.

The chain joins TRBV10-1 to TRBJ2-5; D remains unclear. The sequence was obtained from a woman aged 30 to 39 with Graves' hyperthyroidism that later progressed to Graves' ophthalmopathy. The sequenced sample was blood. This CDR3 is CASRPLRRPQETQYF. DNA of the CDR3: TGCGCCAGCCGCCCTCTGCGAAGACCTCAAGAGACCCAGTACTTC.